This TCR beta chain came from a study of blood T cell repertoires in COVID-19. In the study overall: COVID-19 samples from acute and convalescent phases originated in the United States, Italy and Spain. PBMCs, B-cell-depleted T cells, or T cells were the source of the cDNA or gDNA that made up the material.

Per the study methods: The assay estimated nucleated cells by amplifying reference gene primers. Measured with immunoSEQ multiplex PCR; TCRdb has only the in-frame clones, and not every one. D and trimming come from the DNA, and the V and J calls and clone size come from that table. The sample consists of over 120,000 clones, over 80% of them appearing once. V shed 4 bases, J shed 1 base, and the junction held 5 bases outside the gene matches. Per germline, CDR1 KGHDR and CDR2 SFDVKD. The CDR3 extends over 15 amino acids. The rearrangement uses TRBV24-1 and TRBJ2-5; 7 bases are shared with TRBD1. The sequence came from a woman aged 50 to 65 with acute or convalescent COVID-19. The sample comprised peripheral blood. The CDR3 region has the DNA TGTGCCACCAGTGACCCCGGACAGGTCCAAGAGACCCAGTACTTC. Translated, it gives CATSDPGQVQETQYF.